A single sample is the source of the 30 T cell receptor beta chains below, sequenced in a study of cytotoxic CD8 clonotypes in ibrutinib-treated CLL. Clones were sequenced by immunoSEQ multiplex PCR, and TCRdb holds only the in-frame ones, with some missing. The sample carries 300,000 to 350,000 clones, around four fifths recorded once. The sequenced sample was PBMCs, obtained before ibrutinib treatment. The receptors shown here come from a human donor with chronic lymphocytic leukemia.

The V and J genes are TRBV4-1 and TRBJ1-2; 8 positions match TRBD1. The trim removed 0 bases at V and 6 bases at J, leaving 9 bases unmatched. Germline CDR1 is MGHRA and CDR2 is YSYEKL. The length of the CDR3 is 16 residues. CDR3 in amino acids: CASSQEGGQAGDGYTF. CDR3 sequence (DNA): TGCGCCAGCAGCCAAGAAGGGGGACAGGCCGGGGATGGCTACACCTTC.

J is TRBJ2-5 and V is TRBV28; D uncertain. Germline loops: CDR1 MDHEN, CDR2 SYDVKM. The V gene lost 1 base and the J gene lost 4 bases, with 16 bases spanning the gap. The CDR3 is made up of 16 amino acids. The CDR3 reads CASSLFLKSGLETQYF. The CDR3 coding sequence is TGTGCCAGCAGTTTATTCTTAAAGTCGGGCCTAGAGACCCAGTACTTC.

The sample holds a few counts of this clone. This chain joins TRBV9 and TRBJ2-1; no reliable D call. The CDR3 is made up of 14 amino acids. Trimming left V 0 bases short and J 3 bases short, with 7 bases between. Germline lookup yields CDR1 SGDLS and CDR2 YYNGEE. The CDR3 region is CASSVGRYYNEQFF. The CDR3 nucleotides read TGTGCCAGCAGCGTAGGGCGGTACTACAATGAGCAGTTCTTC.

This rearrangement joins TRBV20-1 to TRBJ1-2; 7 bases align to TRBD1. The length of the CDR3 is 11 residues. V lost 6 bases to trimming and J lost 4 bases; unmatched junction nucleotides: 2. Germline values: CDR1 DFQATT, CDR2 SNEGSKA (reference sequence). CDR3 coding DNA: TGCAGTGCGACAGGGCGCTATGGCTACACCTTC. Amino acids: CSATGRYGYTF.

The chain links TRBV18 to TRBJ2-5, with D unclear. The CDR3 sequence is 11 residues long. CDR1 is KGHSH, CDR2 LQKENI, per germline. V was pared by 3 bases and J by 5 bases, with 4 bases between. In DNA form, the CDR3 reads TGTGCCAGCTCACCCTCGGAGACCCAGTACTTC. This encodes CASSPSETQYF.

This chain links TRBV13 with TRBJ1-5; D call uncertain. V was cut by 8 bases and J by 6 bases, with 11 bases left in between. This CDR3 has 12 amino acids. The germline V gene encodes CDR1 PRHDT and CDR2 FYEKMQ (reference sequence). The CDR3 here is CASGVFGQPQHF. The CDR3 DNA reads TGTGCCAGCGGCGTTTTTGGTCAGCCCCAGCATTTT. The full variable domain, rest sourced from reference TRBV13 and TRBJ1-5, is AAGVIQSPRHLIKEKRETATLKCYPIPRHDTVYWYQQGPGQDPQFLISFYEKMQSDKGSIPDRFSAQQFSDYHSELNMSSLELGDSALYFCASGVFGQPQHFGDGTRLSIL.

This clone was detected a few times. This sequence joins TRBV28 and TRBJ2-2; D ambiguous. This CDR3 comprises 13 residues. The germline CDR1 and CDR2 sequences are MDHEN and SYDVKM. V gave up 8 bases and J gave up 0 bases, with 7 bases separating them. The CDR3, as DNA: TGTGCCAGCCGGGTGACGAACACCGGGGAGCTGTTTTTT. Translation: CASRVTNTGELFF.

Only one count was recorded for this clone. The J gene is TRBJ2-7, the V gene TRBV6-6; the match to TRBD1 covers 9 bases. The ends lost 5 bases at V and 3 bases at J; junction bases unmatched: 8. CDR3 length equals 15 residues. From germline, CDR1 is MNHNY and CDR2 SVGAGI (reference sequence). CDR3 in amino acids: CASSSPGQGYYEQYF. The CDR3 DNA reads as TGTGCCAGCAGTAGTCCAGGACAGGGGTACTACGAGCAGTACTTC.

The genes are TRBV5-6 and TRBJ2-5; D is perhaps TRBD1 (5 bases). There are 13 residues in the CDR3. V was pared by 2 bases and J by 5 bases, with 10 bases between. Per germline, CDR1 SGHDT and CDR2 YYEEEE. CDR3: CASSLQASETQYF. The CDR3 coding sequence is TGTGCCAGCAGCTTACAGGCAAGCGAGACCCAGTACTTC.

This rearrangement joins TRBV5-1 to TRBJ2-3, with 13 bases that match TRBD2. V shed 4 bases and J 5 bases; nucleotides not matched to a gene: 4. CDR3 length: 15 residues. Germline V gene lookup returns CDR1 SGHRS and CDR2 YFSETQ. The DNA for the CDR3 is TGCGCCAGCAGCCCGGGACTAGCGGGAATAGATACGCAGTATTTT. This encodes CASSPGLAGIDTQYF.

This clone was recorded only once. This sequence joins TRBV30 and TRBJ2-2, with D perhaps matching TRBD2 (6 bases). V lost 0 bases, J lost 5 bases, and 13 bases lay in between. This CDR3 comprises 15 residues. The germline V gene encodes CDR1 GTSNPN and CDR2 SVGIG (reference sequence). CDR3 coding DNA: TGTGCCTGGAGTGTGGCGGGGTTATGGACCGGGGAGCTGTTTTTT. Translating it yields CAWSVAGLWTGELFF.

This clone has more than one count but fewer than ten. The rearrangement links TRBV7-9 to TRBJ2-7, with 10 bases that match TRBD1. The CDR3 is made up of 16 amino acids. V trimming: 0 bases; J trimming: 5 bases; junction bases outside the gene matches: 7. Germline CDR1 and CDR2: SEHNR and FQNEAQ (reference sequence). CDR3 region: CASSLAPGTGDHEQYF. CDR3 in DNA: TGTGCCAGCAGCTTAGCACCCGGGACAGGGGACCACGAGCAGTACTTC.

J is TRBJ1-4 and V is TRBV5-1; 10 positions match TRBD1. The CDR3 loop spans 15 amino acids. Germline V CDR1 and CDR2: SGHRS, YFSETQ. The V segment lost 0 bases and the J segment 6 bases; nucleotides outside the gene matches: 2. CDR3: CASSLGDRGDEKLFF. The CDR3 bases are TGCGCCAGCAGCTTGGGGGACAGGGGTGATGAAAAACTGTTTTTT.

Worth noting for this clone: Other nucleotide sequences from this sample produce the same CDR3. The chain carries TRBV27 and TRBJ2-7, with no clear D. This CDR3 has 13 amino acids. V dropped 0 bases and J dropped 3 bases, with 6 bases sitting between them. Per germline, CDR1 MNHEY and CDR2 SMNVEV (reference sequence). CDR3 sequence: CASSLSPGYEQYF. The CDR3 nucleotides read TGTGCCAGCAGTTTATCCCCGGGCTACGAGCAGTACTTC.

CDR3 amino acids: CASSQGMGNQPQHF. The CDR3 DNA sequence: TGTGCCAGCAGCCAGGGGATGGGGAATCAGCCCCAGCATTTT. The chain links TRBV7-2 to TRBJ1-5; D is possibly TRBD1 (6 bases). CDR3 length: 14 amino acids. V shed 5 bases and J shed 4 bases, with 12 bases lying between them. Germline CDR1 and CDR2: SGHTA and FQGNSA.

The rearrangement links TRBV7-9 to TRBJ2-3; no clear D gene. The CDR3 has 17 residues. V gave up 4 bases and J gave up 0 bases, with 17 bases separating them. CDR1 is SEHNR and CDR2 is FQNEAQ in the germline V gene (reference sequence). CDR3 sequence reads: CASSSPRRLASTDTQYF. The CDR3, as DNA: TGTGCCAGCAGCTCCCCCCGGCGGTTAGCTAGCACAGATACGCAGTATTTT.

This clone occurred once. The V call is TRBV10-3, the J call TRBJ2-1; 7 bases match TRBD2. From germline, CDR1 is ENHRY and CDR2 SYGVKD. The length of the CDR3 is 15 residues. Germline trimming cut 3 bases from V and 4 bases from J; bases unmatched to any gene: 6. CDR3 region: CAISDREAYYNEQFF. The CDR3, as DNA: TGTGCCATCAGTGACCGGGAGGCCTATTACAATGAGCAGTTCTTC.

The chain joins TRBV9 to TRBJ1-2; D unclear. CDR3 length: 19 amino acids. In germline, CDR1 is SGDLS, CDR2 YYNGEE. V lost 2 bases, J lost 5 bases, and 28 bases lay in between. CDR3 nucleotide sequence: TGTGCCAGCAGCGTGTGGGTTAATCGTGTGGGCAATGGACCATATGGCTACACCTTC. This gives the protein CASSVWVNRVGNGPYGYTF.

The V call is TRBV27, the J call TRBJ1-2; 10 bases agree with TRBD1. Germline V gene sequence: CDR1 MNHEY, CDR2 SMNVEV (reference sequence). The junction had 4 bases not matched to a gene; V was cut back by 5 bases and J by 4 bases. The CDR3 runs 14 residues. CDR3 coding DNA: TGTGCCAGCAGTCCGCGGACAGGGGGCTATGGCTACACCTTC. Residues: CASSPRTGGYGYTF.

The CDR3 loop is CASSPWAEQETQYF. CDR3 coding DNA: TGTGCCAGCTCACCATGGGCGGAACAAGAGACCCAGTACTTC. The chain combines TRBV18 with TRBJ2-5, with D hard to call. Per germline, CDR1 KGHSH and CDR2 LQKENI. V was pared by 2 bases and J by 2 bases, with 9 bases between. This CDR3 contains 14 residues.

V is TRBV6-5 and J is TRBJ2-5; D remains ambiguous. CDR1 MNHEY and CDR2 SVGAGI come from the germline V gene. Trimming removed 0 bases from V and 5 bases from J, with 16 bases in between. This CDR3 spans 16 amino acids. CDR3 amino acids: CASSYSGLRPWETQYF. Here the CDR3 DNA reads TGTGCCAGCAGTTACTCGGGCCTCCGTCCCTGGGAGACCCAGTACTTC.

This clone was observed a few times. The V call is TRBV7-3, the J call TRBJ2-1, with TRBD2 identical over 8 bases. This CDR3 is 14 amino acids long. After removal of 2 bases from V and 5 bases from J, the junction contained 2 bases not matched to a gene. CDR1 is SGHTA, CDR2 FQGTGA, per germline. DNA for the CDR3: TGTGCCAGCAGCTTAGCCGGGAGGGACAATGAGCAGTTCTTC. It translates to CASSLAGRDNEQFF.

The chain recombines TRBV23-1 with TRBJ2-2, with no clear D. TRBV23-1 is placed among ORFs of uncertain function. The length of the CDR3 is 16 residues. Trimming shortened V by 3 bases and J by 0 bases, and 11 bases separated the two germline ends. The CDR3 loop is CASSHRSSSNTGELFF. CDR3 nucleotide sequence: TGCGCCAGCAGTCATCGATCTTCCTCGAACACCGGGGAGCTGTTTTTT.

A few counts support this clone. The chain couples TRBV18 to TRBJ1-5; 8 positions agree with TRBD1. This CDR3 has 14 residues. V shed 3 bases and J 7 bases; nucleotides not matched to a gene: 5. Germline V gene sequence: CDR1 KGHSH, CDR2 LQKENI. CDR3 coding DNA: TGTGCCAGCTCACCCGACAGGGGATGGCAGCCCCAGCATTTT. Its translation: CASSPDRGWQPQHF.

This clone was observed a few times. The chain uses TRBV19 and TRBJ2-7; D remains unclear. CDR3 size: 13 residues. Germline V CDR1 and CDR2: LNHDA, SQIVND (reference sequence). Trimming removed 6 bases at V and 3 bases at J, with 12 bases between. The CDR3 coding sequence is TGTGCCAGTAGGATGCGTGGGGACTACGAGCAGTACTTC. Its protein is CASRMRGDYEQYF.

Here the CDR3 reads CASSFWASGRAGETQYF. The CDR3 DNA reads as TGTGCCAGCAGCTTTTGGGCTAGCGGGAGGGCCGGGGAGACCCAGTACTTC. This chain links TRBV7-8 with TRBJ2-5; 12 nucleotides align to TRBD2. CDR1 is SGHVS, CDR2 FQNEAQ, per germline. The V and J ends lost 3 bases and 5 bases, in that order; junction bases with no gene match: 10. This CDR3 region has 17 residues.

The rearrangement links TRBV7-6 to TRBJ2-3; 8 bases are shared with TRBD1. V shed 5 bases and J 6 bases; nucleotides not matched to a gene: 1. Germline assignment: CDR1 SGHVS and CDR2 FNYEAQ. The CDR3 spans 12 residues. In DNA form, the CDR3 reads TGTGCCAGCAGCCACAGGGGGGATACGCAGTATTTT. Protein: CASSHRGDTQYF.

This rearrangement joins TRBV5-4 to TRBJ1-4; no reliable D call. From germline, CDR1 is SGHNT and CDR2 YYREEE (reference sequence). With 3 bases removed from V and 4 bases from J, the gap between germline ends came to 10 bases. The CDR3 has 14 residues. For the CDR3, the DNA is TGTGCCAGCAGCTACGCACGGAATAATGAAAAACTGTTTTTT. It specifies CASSYARNNEKLFF.

The rearrangement uses TRBV2 and TRBJ2-5; TRBD1 aligns across 10 bases. The CDR3 length is 14 residues. Germline V lookup: CDR1 SNHLY, CDR2 FYNNEI. With 8 bases clipped from V and 4 bases from J, the junction kept 7 bases outside the gene matches. Here the CDR3 reads CASPRDRGSETQYF. CDR3 DNA sequence: TGTGCCAGCCCCCGGGACAGGGGTTCAGAGACCCAGTACTTC.

The chain recombines TRBV9 with TRBJ2-7; D gene ambiguous. Trimming left V 0 bases short and J 1 base short, with 11 bases between. Germline V gene sequence: CDR1 SGDLS, CDR2 YYNGEE. The CDR3 has 15 residues. The CDR3 DNA reads as TGTGCCAGCAGCGTAGGGGTCCTACGGTCCTACGAGCAGTACTTC. It is translated as CASSVGVLRSYEQYF.